The 20 T cell receptor beta chains in this list originate from one sample, sequenced in a study of blood T cell repertoires in COVID-19. Profiling relied on immunoSEQ multiplex PCR, and the TCRdb table lists in-frame clones only, not all of them. The profile shows fewer than 120,000 clones, nearly 90% of them singletons. The sequenced material came from peripheral blood. These receptors came from a human donor in a cohort sampled during active COVID-19.

The J gene is TRBJ2-1, the V gene TRBV7-2, with TRBD2 identical over 12 bases. CDR3 length: 16 residues. Per germline, CDR1 SGHTA and CDR2 FQGNSA. The ends lost 1 base at V and 7 bases at J; junction bases unmatched: 5. The CDR3 spells CASSLGVLAGGNEQFF. The CDR3 DNA sequence: TGTGCCAGCAGCTTAGGGGTCCTAGCGGGGGGGAATGAGCAGTTCTTC.

The V gene is TRBV5-1, the J gene TRBJ1-1; D might be TRBD1 (6 bases). The CDR3 has 13 amino acids. V dropped 5 bases and J dropped 0 bases, with 8 bases sitting between them. Per germline, CDR1 SGHRS and CDR2 YFSETQ. CDR3 sequence reads: CASRGGLNTEAFF. CDR3 in DNA: TGCGCCAGCAGGGGGGGGCTGAACACTGAAGCTTTCTTT.

This chain links TRBV27 with TRBJ1-6, with TRBD1 matching over 8 bases. The length of the CDR3 is 13 residues. Germline-derived CDR1 and CDR2 are MNHEY and SMNVEV (reference sequence). The junction had 2 bases not matched to a gene; V was cut back by 6 bases and J by 7 bases. DNA for the CDR3: TGTGCCAGCAGCCGACAGGGGAATTCACCCCTCCACTTT. This gives the protein CASSRQGNSPLHF.

The chain is built from TRBV28 and TRBJ2-6; D possibly corresponds to TRBD1 (6 bases). Germline V lookup: CDR1 MDHEN, CDR2 SYDVKM. The CDR3 is 14 residues long. V lost 5 bases and J lost 2, with 7 bases in between. The CDR3 sequence is CASSTGTGANVLTF. The CDR3 nucleotides read TGTGCCAGCAGTACAGGGACTGGGGCCAACGTCCTGACTTTC.

The rearrangement joins TRBV27 to TRBJ2-1; perhaps TRBD2 as D (6 bases). The germline V and J ends were trimmed by 6 bases and 7 bases, with 19 bases remaining between them. Germline lookup yields CDR1 MNHEY and CDR2 SMNVEV (reference sequence). This CDR3 comprises 15 residues. CDR3 DNA: TGTGCCAGCAGCCCCAAAGGGAGGACCGGGAATGAGCAGTTCTTC. It yields the protein CASSPKGRTGNEQFF.

The chain couples TRBV7-2 to TRBJ2-7; TRBD1 might be the D (5 bases). The V and J ends lost 8 bases and 1 base respectively, with 18 bases between them. The CDR3 runs 15 residues. Germline values: CDR1 SGHTA, CDR2 FQGNSA. The CDR3 DNA is TGTGCCAGCGAGCTCCCGATTCCAGGGTCCTACGAGCAGTACTTC. Protein: CASELPIPGSYEQYF.

This clone was counted a single time. The chain carries TRBV5-1 and TRBJ1-1; D is ambiguous. The CDR3 spans 16 residues. Germline values: CDR1 SGHRS, CDR2 YFSETQ. V dropped 4 bases and J dropped 4 bases, with 20 bases sitting between them. The CDR3 here is CASSQTPPGTPTEAFF. CDR3 bases: TGCGCCAGCAGCCAAACCCCACCGGGAACACCCACTGAAGCTTTCTTT. The full variable domain, with the rest looked up from reference TRBV5-1 and TRBJ1-1, is KAGVTQTPRYLIKTRGQQVTLSCSPISGHRSVSWYQQTPGQGLQFLFEYFSETQRNKGNFPGRFSGRQFSNSRSEMNVSTLELGDSALYLCASSQTPPGTPTEAFFGQGTRLTVV.

The chain is built from TRBV10-3 and TRBJ2-3; 8 bases map to TRBD2. The length of the CDR3 is 13 residues. CDR1 ENHRY and CDR2 SYGVKD come from the germline V gene. V shed 5 bases and J 4 bases; nucleotides not matched to a gene: 2. CDR3 residues: CAISLAGADTQYF. In DNA, the CDR3 is TGTGCCATCAGTCTAGCGGGCGCAGATACGCAGTATTTT.

V is TRBV7-3 and J is TRBJ2-2, with D possibly TRBD2 on 5 matching bases. The germline V gene encodes CDR1 SGHTA and CDR2 FQGTGA. V lost 7 bases, J lost 6 bases, and 15 bases lay in between. The CDR3 consists of 14 residues. CDR3 protein: CASTPGLNAGELFF. DNA of the CDR3: TGTGCCAGCACTCCCGGACTCAACGCCGGGGAGCTGTTTTTT.

The CDR3 DNA sequence: TGTGCCAGCAGCTTAGTTGGCAGTAGCGGGAAGACGAACACCGGGGAGCTGTTTTTT. It codes for CASSLVGSSGKTNTGELFF. The chain employs TRBV7-2 and TRBJ2-2; 8 nucleotides line up with TRBD2. J was trimmed by 0 bases and V by 1 base; bases with no gene match: 10. CDR1 is SGHTA and CDR2 is FQGNSA in the germline V gene. The CDR3 extends over 19 amino acids.

The sample holds one count of this clone. This rearrangement joins TRBV4-1 to TRBJ1-3; 7 bases match TRBD1. Germline V gives CDR1 MGHRA, CDR2 YSYEKL. The V and J ends lost 2 bases and 1 base, in that order; junction bases with no gene match: 5. The CDR3 covers 16 residues. CDR3 sequence (DNA): TGCGCCAGCAGCCAACTACAGGGGAATTCTGGAAACACCATATATTTT. Its protein product is CASSQLQGNSGNTIYF.

This chain connects TRBV29-1 to TRBJ1-2, with 11 bases fitting TRBD1. The CDR3 is 13 amino acids. From germline, CDR1 is SQVTM and CDR2 ANQGSEA. The trim removed 6 bases at V and 8 bases at J, leaving 8 bases unmatched. The CDR3 loop is CSVLGTGGGGYTF. As DNA, the CDR3 is TGCAGCGTCCTCGGGACAGGGGGAGGAGGCTACACCTTC.

This sequence joins TRBV9 and TRBJ2-3, with TRBD2 identical over 12 bases. The J segment lost 7 bases and the V segment lost 6 bases, leaving 6 bases of the junction unmatched. The CDR3 is made up of 14 amino acids. The germline CDR1 and CDR2 sequences are SGDLS and YYNGEE. The CDR3 is CASTRLAGDYTQYF. The CDR3 DNA reads TGTGCCAGCACCAGACTAGCGGGGGATTATACGCAGTATTTT.

The chain carries TRBV19 and TRBJ1-1; D might be TRBD1 (5 bases). CDR3 length: 16 amino acids. Germline V gene data show CDR1 as LNHDA and CDR2 as SQIVND (reference sequence). The V and J ends lost 7 bases and 3 bases respectively, with 21 bases between them. This chain's CDR3 is CASTSIKGTRDTEAFF. CDR3 bases: TGTGCCAGTACTAGCATTAAGGGGACTAGGGACACTGAAGCTTTCTTT.

A note on this clone: A junction boundary mismatches the germline segment, possibly from a read error. This chain joins TRBV3-1 (or the pseudogene TRBV3-2) and TRBJ2-1; D perhaps matches TRBD2 (5 bases). The CDR3 consists of 14 residues. CDR1 and CDR2 from the germline V gene are LGHDT and YNNKEL (reference sequence). The CDR3 spells CASSPLRAYSEQFF. In DNA form, the CDR3 reads TGTGCCAGCAGCCCCTTGAGGGCGTACAGTGAGCAGTTCTTC.

This clone was seen more than once but under ten times. The chain uses TRBV5-1 and TRBJ1-1, with D hard to call. Looked up from germline, CDR1 is SGHRS and CDR2 is YFSETQ. V lost 1 base, J lost 2 bases, and 6 bases lay in between. The length of the CDR3 is 13 residues. CDR3 sequence (DNA): TGCGCCAGCAGCTTGCAGACTAACACTGAAGCTTTCTTT. Translated: CASSLQTNTEAFF.

The chain uses TRBV29-1 and TRBJ2-1; 9 positions match TRBD2. The CDR3 covers 18 residues. Trimming took 2 bases from V and 1 from J; bases not matched to a gene: 12. Germline assignment: CDR1 SQVTM and CDR2 ANQGSEA. Here the CDR3 DNA reads TGCAGCGTTGAACCCGCCTATCGCGGGGGGGGATCCTACAATGAGCAGTTCTTC. Translated, it gives CSVEPAYRGGGSYNEQFF.

This clone has just one count. The V gene is TRBV28, the J gene TRBJ2-2, with TRBD1 matching 9 bases. The CDR3 spans 15 residues. Germline CDR1 MDHEN, CDR2 SYDVKM. Trimming took 4 bases from V and 3 from J; bases not matched to a gene: 3. In DNA form, the CDR3 reads TGTGCCAGCAGTTGGACAGGGGTCGACACCGGGGAGCTGTTTTTT. Translation gives CASSWTGVDTGELFF.

The chain has TRBV6-1 and TRBJ2-5; the match to TRBD1 covers 8 bases. J gave up 4 bases and V 4 bases, and 11 bases lay outside the gene matches. Germline V gene sequence: CDR1 MNHNS, CDR2 SASEGT. The CDR3 runs 16 residues. CDR3 loop: CASSVAVRTGRETQYF. Written as DNA, the CDR3 is TGTGCCAGCAGTGTAGCCGTTCGGACAGGGCGAGAGACCCAGTACTTC.

V is TRBV30 and J is TRBJ1-2; unclear D gene. Germline V lookup: CDR1 GTSNPN, CDR2 SVGIG (reference sequence). The germline V and J ends were trimmed by 3 bases and 7 bases, with 6 bases remaining between them. The CDR3 loop spans 10 amino acids. CDR3 protein: CAWRRGGYTF. CDR3 DNA sequence: TGTGCCTGGAGGCGGGGTGGCTACACCTTC.